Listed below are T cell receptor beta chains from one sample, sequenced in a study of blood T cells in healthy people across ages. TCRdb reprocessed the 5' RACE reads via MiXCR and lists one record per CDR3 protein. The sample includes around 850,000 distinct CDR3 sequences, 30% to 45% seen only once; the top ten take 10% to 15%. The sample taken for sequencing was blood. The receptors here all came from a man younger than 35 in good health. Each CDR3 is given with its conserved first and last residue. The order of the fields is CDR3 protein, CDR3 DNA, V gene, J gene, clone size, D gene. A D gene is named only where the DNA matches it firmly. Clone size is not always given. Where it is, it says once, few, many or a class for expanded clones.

CDR3aa: CASSQSGETGELFF
CDR3nt: TGTGCCAGCAGCCAGAGCGGGGAAACCGGGGAGCTGTTTTTT
v_gene: TRBV4-2
j_gene: TRBJ2-2
abundance: NA
d_gene: TRBD2

CDR3aa: CASIGDAKNIQYF
CDR3nt: TGTGCCAGCATAGGGGATGCCAAAAACATTCAGTACTTC
v_gene: TRBV27
j_gene: TRBJ2-4
abundance: many
d_gene: NA

CDR3aa: CAISESGIPIPLFF
CDR3nt: TGTGCCATCAGTGAGTCGGGGATACCGATTCCTCTGTTCTTC
v_gene: TRBV10-3
j_gene: TRBJ2-1
abundance: NA
d_gene: NA

CDR3aa: CASSPDSGGSYNEQFF
CDR3nt: TGTGCCAGCAGCCCCGATAGCGGGGGCTCCTACAATGAGCAGTTCTTC
v_gene: TRBV7-2
j_gene: TRBJ2-1
abundance: many
d_gene: TRBD2

CDR3aa: CASSDSPTGEKGNEQFF
CDR3nt: TGTGCCAGCAGTGACTCACCGACAGGGGAGAAGGGGAATGAGCAGTTCTTC
v_gene: TRBV6-4
j_gene: TRBJ2-1
abundance: NA
d_gene: TRBD1

CDR3aa: CASSLGYGYTGELFF
CDR3nt: TGTGCCAGCAGCTTAGGGTACGGATACACCGGGGAGCTGTTTTTT
v_gene: TRBV7-9
j_gene: TRBJ2-2
abundance: NA
d_gene: NA

CDR3aa: CASSSLTGSYEQYF
CDR3nt: TGTGCCAGCAGCTCCTTAACAGGGTCCTACGAGCAGTACTTC
v_gene: TRBV7-6
j_gene: TRBJ2-7
abundance: NA
d_gene: NA

CDR3aa: CSASPPLAGAQVDTQYF
CDR3nt: TGCAGTGCTAGCCCCCCACTAGCGGGGGCACAGGTAGATACGCAGTATTTT
v_gene: TRBV20-1
j_gene: TRBJ2-3
abundance: NA
d_gene: TRBD2

CDR3aa: CATSARDWGEQFF
CDR3nt: TGTGCCACCAGCGCCCGAGACTGGGGTGAGCAGTTCTTC
v_gene: TRBV15
j_gene: TRBJ2-1
abundance: NA
d_gene: NA

CDR3aa: CASSWTGDIGDEQYF
CDR3nt: TGTGCCAGCAGTTGGACAGGGGATATTGGAGACGAGCAGTACTTC
v_gene: TRBV6-2/TRBV6-3
j_gene: TRBJ2-7
abundance: NA
d_gene: TRBD1

CDR3aa: CASSSIVRRDGSYEQYF
CDR3nt: TGTGCCAGCAGCTCCATCGTCCGCCGGGACGGCTCCTACGAGCAGTACTTC
v_gene: TRBV7-6
j_gene: TRBJ2-7
abundance: few
d_gene: NA

CDR3aa: CGVGGLNQPQHF
CDR3nt: TGCGGCGTCGGGGGGCTCAATCAGCCCCAGCATTTT
v_gene: TRBV29-1
j_gene: TRBJ1-5
abundance: NA
d_gene: NA

CDR3aa: CASSLKNRLKSKIQETQYF
CDR3nt: TGTGCCAGCAGCCTTAAGAACAGACTAAAATCAAAAATCCAAGAGACCCAGTACTTC
v_gene: TRBV7-9
j_gene: TRBJ2-5
abundance: NA
d_gene: NA

CDR3aa: CASSLSLGGGGYTF
CDR3nt: TGTGCCAGCAGTTTATCGTTAGGTGGGGGGGGCTACACCTTC
v_gene: TRBV27
j_gene: TRBJ1-2
abundance: few
d_gene: NA

CDR3aa: CASSLRGGTDMQYF
CDR3nt: TGTGCCAGCAGTTTGCGGGGGGGGACAGATATGCAGTATTTT
v_gene: TRBV12-3/TRBV12-4
j_gene: TRBJ2-3
abundance: NA
d_gene: TRBD2

CDR3aa: CASSQASGQGNEKLFF
CDR3nt: TGCGCCAGCAGCCAAGCCTCGGGACAGGGTAATGAAAAACTGTTTTTT
v_gene: TRBV4-1
j_gene: TRBJ1-4
abundance: NA
d_gene: TRBD1

CDR3aa: CASSELWGEATNEKLFF
CDR3nt: TGTGCCAGCAGTGAATTGTGGGGCGAGGCAACTAATGAAAAACTGTTTTTT
v_gene: TRBV2
j_gene: TRBJ1-4
abundance: few
d_gene: NA

CDR3aa: CASSFRAGGDTQYF
CDR3nt: TGTGCCAGCAGCTTTCGTGCAGGGGGGGATACGCAGTATTTT
v_gene: TRBV7-2
j_gene: TRBJ2-3
abundance: NA
d_gene: NA

CDR3aa: CASSQGIKEKLFF
CDR3nt: TGCGCCAGCAGCCAAGGGATTAAAGAAAAACTGTTTTTT
v_gene: TRBV4-1
j_gene: TRBJ1-4
abundance: few
d_gene: NA

CDR3aa: CASTDEGEYGYTF
CDR3nt: TGTGCCAGCACCGATGAGGGGGAATATGGCTACACCTTC
v_gene: TRBV28
j_gene: TRBJ1-2
abundance: many
d_gene: NA

CDR3aa: CAWRSRSNQPQHF
CDR3nt: TGTGCCTGGAGGTCCAGGAGCAATCAGCCCCAGCATTTT
v_gene: TRBV30
j_gene: TRBJ1-5
abundance: few
d_gene: NA

CDR3aa: CASSPDSGYNEQFF
CDR3nt: TGTGCCAGCAGCCCCGACTCGGGATACAATGAGCAGTTCTTC
v_gene: TRBV11-2
j_gene: TRBJ2-1
abundance: NA
d_gene: NA